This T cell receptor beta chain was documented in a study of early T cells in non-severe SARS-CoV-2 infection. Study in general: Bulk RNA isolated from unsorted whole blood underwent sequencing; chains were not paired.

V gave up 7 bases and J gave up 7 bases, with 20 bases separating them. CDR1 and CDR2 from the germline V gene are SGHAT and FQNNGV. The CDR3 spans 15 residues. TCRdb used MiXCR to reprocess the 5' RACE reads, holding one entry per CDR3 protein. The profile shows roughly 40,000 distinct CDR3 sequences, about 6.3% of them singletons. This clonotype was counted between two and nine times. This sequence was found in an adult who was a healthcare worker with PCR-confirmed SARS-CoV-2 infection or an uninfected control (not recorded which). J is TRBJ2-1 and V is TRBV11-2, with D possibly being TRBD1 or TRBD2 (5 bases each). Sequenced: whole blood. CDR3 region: CASTQYWGRINEQFF. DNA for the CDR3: TGTGCCAGCACCCAATACTGGGGACGGATTAATGAGCAGTTCTTC.